This T cell receptor (beta chain) was recovered during a study of T cell responses to AZD1222 COVID-19 vaccine. Broader study findings: Repertoires in all cases were sampled only once the peak T cell response had passed. CD4 TCRs linked to vaccination spanned spike, dominating at 160-218 and 743-854. Recipients of two AZD1222 doses showed rising Spike-specific TCR breadth and depth.

Points on this clone: As yet, its antigen is unknown.

V lost 5 bases and J lost 1; bases outside the gene matches: 2. Looked up from germline, CDR1 is SNHLY and CDR2 is FYNNEI. The CDR3 is 14 amino acids. Some clones are missing from TCRdb's copy, which holds only in-frame ones; the method was immunoSEQ multiplex PCR. In the table there are 100,000 to 150,000 clones, about nine tenths of which are singletons. The TCR sequence derives from an adult in good health. The chain couples TRBV2 to TRBJ1-1; 9 nucleotides agree with TRBD1. This material consisted of peripheral blood, taken on day 0 of MenACWY control vaccination. The CDR3 loop is CASSRDRANTEAFF. CDR3 bases: TGTGCCAGCAGTCGGGACAGGGCGAACACTGAAGCTTTCTTT. The full variable domain, rest sourced from reference TRBV2 and TRBJ1-1, is EPEVTQTPSHQVTQMGQEVILRCVPISNHLYFYWYRQILGQKVEFLVSFYNNEISEKSEIFDDQFSVERPDGSNFTLKIRSTKLEDSAMYFCASSRDRANTEAFFGQGTRLTVV.